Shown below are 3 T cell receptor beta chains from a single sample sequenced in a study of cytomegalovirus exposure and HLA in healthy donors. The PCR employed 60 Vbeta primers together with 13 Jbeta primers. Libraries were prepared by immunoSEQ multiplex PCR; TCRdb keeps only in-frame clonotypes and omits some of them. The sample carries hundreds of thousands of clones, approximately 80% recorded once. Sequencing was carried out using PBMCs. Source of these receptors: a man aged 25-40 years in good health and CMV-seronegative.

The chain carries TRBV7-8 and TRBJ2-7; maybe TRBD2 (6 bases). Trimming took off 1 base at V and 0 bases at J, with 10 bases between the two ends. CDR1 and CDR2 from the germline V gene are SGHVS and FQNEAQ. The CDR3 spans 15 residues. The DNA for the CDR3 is TGTGCCAGCAGCTTAGAGCAGGGAGGCTCCTACGAGCAGTACTTC. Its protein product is CASSLEQGGSYEQYF.

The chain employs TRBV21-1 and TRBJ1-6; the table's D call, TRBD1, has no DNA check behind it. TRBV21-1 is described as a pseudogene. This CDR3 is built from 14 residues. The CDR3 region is CASYDRGQNSPLHF. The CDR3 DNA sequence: TGTGCCAGCTATGACAGGGGGCAAAATTCACCCCTCCACTTT.

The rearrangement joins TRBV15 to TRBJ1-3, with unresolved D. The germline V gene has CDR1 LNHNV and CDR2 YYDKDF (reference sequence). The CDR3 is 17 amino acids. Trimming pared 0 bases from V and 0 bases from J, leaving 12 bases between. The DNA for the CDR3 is TGTGCCACCAGCAGAGATACCGCTCTGAGCTCTGGAAACACCATATATTTT. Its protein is CATSRDTALSSGNTIYF.